This TCR beta chain originates from a study of blood T cell repertoires in COVID-19. At the level of the study: Some COVID-19 samples were acute and others convalescent; all came from the United States, Italy and Spain. PBMCs, B-cell-depleted T cells, or T cells provided the cDNA or gDNA that made up the material.

Original handling: Nucleated cell counts were estimated from reference gene primer amplification. Sequencing used immunoSEQ multiplex PCR; TCRdb keeps in-frame clones, though not all of them. V, J and clone size are those of that table, while D and trimming were read from the DNA. The sample records around 27,000 clones, roughly 94% being singletons. This sequence originates from a human donor with active COVID-19. The donor label of this sample is uncertain. Sequenced sample: peripheral blood.

The CDR3 DNA reads TGCGCCAGCAGCTTGGGTGGCGGGGGCCGACGTCTCACAGATACGCAGTATTTT. Its translation is CASSLGGGGRRLTDTQYF. V and J are TRBV5-1 and TRBJ2-3; possible D gene TRBD2, 7 bases. The germline V gene encodes CDR1 SGHRS and CDR2 YFSETQ. The CDR3 loop spans 18 amino acids. V was shortened by 0 bases and J by 2 bases, with 19 bases between the two germline ends.